The 22 T cell receptor beta chains below come from one sample, sequenced in a study of cytomegalovirus exposure and HLA in healthy donors. PCR used 60 Vbeta primers and 13 Jbeta primers. The data were produced by immunoSEQ multiplex PCR, yet TCRdb's version contains in-frame clones alone and is incomplete. This sample has 100,000 or so clones, with roughly 86% found just once. The source material was PBMCs. These receptors were collected from a human donor in good health.

This clone was found once. V usage is TRBV19 and J usage is TRBJ1-2, with D tentatively TRBD1 (6 bases). This CDR3 has 16 amino acids. Germline V gene sequence: CDR1 LNHDA, CDR2 SQIVND (reference sequence). The V end was cut by 3 bases, the J end by 4 bases, with 18 bases between. The DNA for the CDR3 is TGTGCCAGTAGTATGAGTGAGGGGGATCCACGCTATGGCTACACCTTC. It encodes CASSMSEGDPRYGYTF.

This sequence joins TRBV2 and TRBJ2-1; D possibly corresponds to TRBD2 (6 bases). V lost 10 bases and J lost 5, with 15 bases in between. This CDR3 contains 13 residues. Germline V gene sequence: CDR1 SNHLY, CDR2 FYNNEI. The CDR3 DNA sequence: TGTGCCAATACCGGGACTTACAACAATGAGCAGTTCTTC. Translation gives CANTGTYNNEQFF.

The V gene is TRBV19, the J gene TRBJ2-1; TRBD2 agrees at 9 bases. The CDR3 covers 14 residues. Losses at the gene ends were 8 bases for V and 8 bases for J; bases not matched to a gene: 10. Germline V gene sequence: CDR1 LNHDA, CDR2 SQIVND (reference sequence). DNA of the CDR3: TGTGCCAGTCGCCGAGGGGCGGGAGGGGATGAGCAGTTCTTC. Its translation: CASRRGAGGDEQFF.

The chain uses TRBV7-9 and TRBJ1-2, with D uncertain. The length of the CDR3 is 14 residues. Germline CDR1 reads SEHNR; CDR2 reads FQNEAQ (reference sequence). With 7 bases removed from V and 8 bases from J, the gap between germline ends came to 20 bases. As DNA, the CDR3 is TGTGCCAGCACCCTCAGCAGACTTGAGCGCGGCTACACCTTC. Amino acids: CASTLSRLERGYTF.

This chain joins TRBV19 and TRBJ2-3, with D unresolved. The CDR3 loop spans 15 amino acids. The V gene's germline CDR1 is LNHDA and CDR2 SQIVND (reference sequence). Trimming pared 7 bases from V and 0 bases from J, leaving 14 bases between. The CDR3 DNA reads TGTGCCAGTACCCTGGGTCTCGGGAGCACAGATACGCAGTATTTT. Protein product: CASTLGLGSTDTQYF.

This CDR3 is CASSEQGSEQYF. The CDR3 region has the DNA TGTGCCAGCAGTGAACAGGGGAGTGAGCAGTACTTC. This chain connects TRBV25-1 to TRBJ2-7; possible D gene TRBD1, 6 bases. The CDR3 sequence is 12 residues long. In germline, CDR1 is MGHDK, CDR2 SYGVNS. The germline V and J ends were trimmed by 2 bases and 7 bases, with 9 bases remaining between them.

The gene calls are TRBV7-7 and TRBJ2-5; 11 positions match TRBD2. The CDR3 loop spans 13 amino acids. Looked up from germline, CDR1 is SSHAT and CDR2 is FNYEAQ (reference sequence). J lost 9 bases, V lost 9 bases, and 9 bases had no gene match. As DNA, the CDR3 is TGTGCCAGTGCTATGACTAGCGGGATGGCCCAGTACTTC. Protein: CASAMTSGMAQYF. The entire variable domain, with the rest obtained from reference TRBV7-7 and TRBJ2-5, is as follows: GAGVSQSPRYKVTKRGQDVTLRCDPISSHATLYWYQQALGQGPEFLTYFNYEAQPDKSGLPSDRFSAERPEGSISTLTIQRTEQRDSAMYRCASAMTSGMAQYFGPGTRLLVL.

V and J are TRBV2 and TRBJ2-3; 8 bases agree with TRBD1. Unmatched junction bases numbered 10, after V lost 4 bases and J lost 4 bases. CDR3 length: 16 residues. CDR1 and CDR2 from the germline V gene are SNHLY and FYNNEI. CDR3 region: CASSGIGQGAADTQYF. The CDR3 nucleotides are TGTGCCAGCAGTGGAATAGGGCAGGGGGCGGCAGATACGCAGTATTTT.

A few counts support this clone. This rearrangement joins TRBV7-8 to TRBJ1-2, with 8 bases aligning to TRBD1. Germline lookup yields CDR1 SGHVS and CDR2 FQNEAQ. The CDR3 has 16 amino acids. V gave up 5 bases and J gave up 2 bases; unmatched junction bases: 10. CDR3 protein: CASSVRTGLANYGYTF. The DNA of the CDR3 is TGTGCCAGCAGCGTTCGGACAGGGTTGGCGAACTATGGCTACACCTTC.

The J gene is TRBJ1-1, the V gene TRBV12-5, with D perhaps TRBD1 (5 bases). V was shortened by 8 bases and J by 2 bases, with 15 bases between the two germline ends. Germline V gene lookup returns CDR1 LGHNT and CDR2 FRNRAP. The CDR3 spans 14 residues. CDR3 DNA: TGTGCTAGTCGCGTCGGGGGGAGTAACACTGAAGCTTTCTTT. Amino acids: CASRVGGSNTEAFF.

The CDR3: CASSSGAGSTDTQYF. DNA of the CDR3: TGTGCCAGCAGTTCCGGGGCGGGAAGCACAGATACGCAGTATTTT. The chain is built from TRBV9 and TRBJ2-3; tentative D call: TRBD2 (6 bases). The CDR3 has 15 amino acids. The germline gives CDR1 SGDLS, CDR2 YYNGEE. Between the trimmed V and J ends, which lost 5 bases and 0 bases, there was a span of 13 bases.

This chain connects TRBV27 to TRBJ2-7, with 8 bases that match TRBD2. V shed 6 bases, J shed 3 bases, and the junction held 10 bases outside the gene matches. This CDR3 has 15 amino acids. Per the germline V gene, CDR1 is MNHEY and CDR2 is SMNVEV (reference sequence). The CDR3 here is CASSSSGGGFYEQYF. The CDR3 nucleotides are TGTGCCAGCAGCTCGAGCGGGGGTGGTTTCTACGAGCAGTACTTC.

V usage is TRBV28 and J usage is TRBJ2-1, with 8 bases aligning to TRBD2. Germline CDR1 and CDR2: MDHEN and SYDVKM. V was clipped by 1 base and J by 4 bases; unmatched bases: 6. CDR3 length: 16 residues. The CDR3 protein is CASSLLGSGTYNEQFF. CDR3 DNA sequence: TGTGCCAGCAGTTTATTGGGTAGCGGGACATACAATGAGCAGTTCTTC.

V is TRBV4-1 and J is TRBJ2-1, with no clear D. This CDR3 is built from 16 residues. Between the trimmed V and J ends, which lost 0 bases and 7 bases, there was a span of 16 bases. Germline V gene lookup returns CDR1 MGHRA and CDR2 YSYEKL. This chain's CDR3 is CASSQEAEFSRNEQFF. The CDR3, as DNA: TGCGCCAGCAGCCAAGAGGCGGAGTTCTCGAGGAATGAGCAGTTCTTC.

The chain joins TRBV25-1 to TRBJ1-2, with D perhaps matching TRBD1 (6 bases). Germline CDR1 and CDR2: MGHDK and SYGVNS. V was cut by 4 bases and J by 8 bases, with 14 bases left in between. CDR3 size: 13 residues. CDR3 DNA sequence: TGTGCCAGCAGTGCCTTAAGGGGGGGCGGCTACACCTTC. This codes for CASSALRGGGYTF.

V is TRBV2 and J is TRBJ2-7; D perhaps matches TRBD2 (5 bases). Trimming pared 7 bases from V and 7 bases from J, leaving 14 bases between. Germline-derived CDR1 and CDR2 are SNHLY and FYNNEI. The CDR3 consists of 12 residues. CDR3: CASTRREPEQYF. The CDR3 DNA sequence: TGTGCCAGCACCCGACGGGAACCAGAGCAGTACTTC.

This rearrangement joins TRBV4-1 to TRBJ2-7, with D possibly TRBD1 on 5 matching bases. V was shortened by 1 base and J by 3 bases, with 10 bases between the two germline ends. This CDR3 comprises 14 residues. CDR1 and CDR2 from the germline V gene are MGHRA and YSYEKL. The DNA of the CDR3 is TGCGCCAGCAGCCAAGTCCGCCAGGGCTACGAGCAGTACTTC. Translation: CASSQVRQGYEQYF.

The CDR3 loop is CASSSGTSGRNEQFF. The CDR3 DNA sequence: TGTGCCAGCAGCTCCGGGACTAGCGGGAGGAATGAGCAGTTCTTC. The V call is TRBV5-4, the J call TRBJ2-1; the match to TRBD2 covers 15 bases. The germline CDR1 and CDR2 sequences are SGHNT and YYREEE (reference sequence). This CDR3 contains 15 residues. The V and J ends lost 3 bases and 7 bases, in that order; junction bases with no gene match: 2.

This chain connects TRBV18 to TRBJ2-7, with TRBD1 identical over 7 bases. CDR3 size: 17 residues. Per the germline V gene, CDR1 is KGHSH and CDR2 is LQKENI. J gave up 4 bases and V 6 bases, and 18 bases lay outside the gene matches. The CDR3 sequence: CASSPEDRLAGEYEQYF. CDR3 nucleotides: TGTGCCAGCTCCCCGGAGGACAGGCTTGCTGGAGAGTACGAGCAGTACTTC. The entire variable domain, with the rest obtained from reference TRBV18 and TRBJ2-7, is as follows: NAGVMQNPRHLVRRRGQEARLRCSPMKGHSHVYWYRQLPEEGLKFMVYLQKENIIDESGMPKERFSAEFPKEGPSILRIQQVVRGDSAAYFCASSPEDRLAGEYEQYFGPGTRLTVT.

The chain combines TRBV27 with TRBJ1-1; D call uncertain. Trimming stripped 0 bases from V and 0 bases from J, with 20 bases between. Germline CDR1 MNHEY, CDR2 SMNVEV (reference sequence). The CDR3 is 19 residues long. CDR3 in DNA: TGTGCCAGCAGTTTATCCTTCCCCCCCCAGATGTCCATGAACACTGAAGCTTTCTTT. This encodes CASSLSFPPQMSMNTEAFF.

J is TRBJ2-7 and V is TRBV30; 8 nucleotides match TRBD1. This CDR3 region has 14 residues. Losses at the gene ends were 3 bases for V and 6 bases for J; bases not matched to a gene: 10. Per germline, CDR1 GTSNPN and CDR2 SVGIG (reference sequence). The CDR3 nucleotides read TGTGCCTGGAGAGGACAGGGTGCAAGGTCCGAGCAGTACTTC. Translation gives CAWRGQGARSEQYF.

V usage is TRBV6-5 and J usage is TRBJ2-1, with TRBD1 identical over 9 bases. V shed 3 bases and J 4 bases; nucleotides not matched to a gene: 1. The CDR3 spans 14 residues. Germline V gene data show CDR1 as MNHEY and CDR2 as SVGAGI. Here the CDR3 DNA reads TGTGCCAGCAGTTATGGGACAGGGTACAATGAGCAGTTCTTC. Translated: CASSYGTGYNEQFF.